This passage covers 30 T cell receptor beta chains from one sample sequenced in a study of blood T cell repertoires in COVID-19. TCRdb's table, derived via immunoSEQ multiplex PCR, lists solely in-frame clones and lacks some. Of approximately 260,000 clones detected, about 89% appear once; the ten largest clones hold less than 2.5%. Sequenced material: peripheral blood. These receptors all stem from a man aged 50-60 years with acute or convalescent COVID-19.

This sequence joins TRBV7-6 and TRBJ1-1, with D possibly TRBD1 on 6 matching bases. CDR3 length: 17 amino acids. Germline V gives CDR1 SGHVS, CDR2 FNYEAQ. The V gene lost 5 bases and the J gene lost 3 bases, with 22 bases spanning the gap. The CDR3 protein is CASSLGTSPFGDTEAFF. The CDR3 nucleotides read TGTGCCAGCAGCCTTGGGACATCTCCCTTCGGGGACACTGAAGCTTTCTTT.

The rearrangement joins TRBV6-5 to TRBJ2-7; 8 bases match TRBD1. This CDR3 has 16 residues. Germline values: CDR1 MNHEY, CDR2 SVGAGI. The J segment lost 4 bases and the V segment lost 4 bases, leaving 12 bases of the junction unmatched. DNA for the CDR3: TGTGCCAGCAGTTCTCCCCGGGACAGGAATTTTTACGAGCAGTACTTC. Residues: CASSSPRDRNFYEQYF.

The CDR3 here is CASSSRHTGTGVNGYTF. Written as DNA, the CDR3 is TGTGCCAGCAGCTCGAGACATACCGGGACAGGGGTAAATGGCTACACCTTC. This rearrangement joins TRBV7-3 to TRBJ1-2; 10 bases map to TRBD1. The V and J ends lost 4 bases and 6 bases, in that order; junction bases with no gene match: 14. The CDR3 covers 17 residues. Per the germline V gene, CDR1 is SGHTA and CDR2 is FQGTGA.

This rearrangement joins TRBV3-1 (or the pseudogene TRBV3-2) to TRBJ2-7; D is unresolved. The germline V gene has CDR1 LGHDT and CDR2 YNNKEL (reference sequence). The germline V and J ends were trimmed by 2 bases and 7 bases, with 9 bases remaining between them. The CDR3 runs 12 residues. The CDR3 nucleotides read TGTGCCAGCAGCCAACCTCCGAGGGAGCAGTACTTC. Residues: CASSQPPREQYF.

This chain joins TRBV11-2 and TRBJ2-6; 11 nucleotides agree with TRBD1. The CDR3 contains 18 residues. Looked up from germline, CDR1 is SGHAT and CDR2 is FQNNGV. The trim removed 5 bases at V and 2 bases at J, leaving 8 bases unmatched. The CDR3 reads CASSPLWGQGAGANVLTF. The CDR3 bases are TGTGCCAGCAGCCCCCTTTGGGGACAGGGGGCTGGGGCCAACGTCCTGACTTTC.

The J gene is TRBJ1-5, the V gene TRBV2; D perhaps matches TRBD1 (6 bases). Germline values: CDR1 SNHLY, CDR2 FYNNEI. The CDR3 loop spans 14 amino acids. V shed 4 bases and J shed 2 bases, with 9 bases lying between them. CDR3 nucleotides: TGTGCCAGCAGTGGACAGGCAGGCAATCAGCCCCAGCATTTT. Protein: CASSGQAGNQPQHF.

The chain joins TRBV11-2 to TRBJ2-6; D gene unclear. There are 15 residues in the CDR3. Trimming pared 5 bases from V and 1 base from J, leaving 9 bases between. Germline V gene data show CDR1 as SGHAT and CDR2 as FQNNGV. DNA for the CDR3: TGTGCCAGCAGCCCCAGTCCATCTGGGGCCAACGTCCTGACTTTC. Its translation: CASSPSPSGANVLTF.

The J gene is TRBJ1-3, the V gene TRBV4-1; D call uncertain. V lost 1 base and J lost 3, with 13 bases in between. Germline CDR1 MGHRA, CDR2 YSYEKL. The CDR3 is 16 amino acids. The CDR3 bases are TGCGCCAGCAGCCAAGCCGGGGTTGGTAATGGAAACACCATATATTTT. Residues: CASSQAGVGNGNTIYF.

The CDR3 bases are TGTGCCAGTAGCCCGGCGGGGGCGGGGGGTACAGATACGCAGTATTTT. Translating it yields CASSPAGAGGTDTQYF. The rearrangement joins TRBV19 to TRBJ2-3, with 8 positions matching TRBD2. The V gene's germline CDR1 is LNHDA and CDR2 SQIVND (reference sequence). CDR3 length equals 16 residues. Germline trimming cut 6 bases from V and 3 bases from J; bases unmatched to any gene: 11. The whole variable domain, remainder taken from reference TRBV19 and TRBJ2-3, is DGGITQSPKYLFRKEGQNVTLSCEQNLNHDAMYWYRQDPGQGLRLIYYSQIVNDFQKGDIAEGYSVSREKKESFPLTVTSAQKNPTAFYLCASSPAGAGGTDTQYFGPGTRLTVL.

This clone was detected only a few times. The CDR3 nucleotides read TGTGCCAGCAGCTACCCGGGGACAGATACGCAGTATTTT. Translated, it gives CASSYPGTDTQYF. The chain joins TRBV11-1 to TRBJ2-3; a possible D gene is TRBD2 (5 bases). The germline V gene encodes CDR1 SGHAT and CDR2 FQDESV (reference sequence). The CDR3 runs to 13 residues. V was clipped by 4 bases and J by 3 bases, with 8 bases between them.

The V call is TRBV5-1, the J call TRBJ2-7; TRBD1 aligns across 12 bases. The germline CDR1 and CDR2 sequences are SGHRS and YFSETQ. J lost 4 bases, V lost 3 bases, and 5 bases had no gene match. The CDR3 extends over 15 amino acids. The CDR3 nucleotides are TGCGCCAGCAGCTGGGGACAGGGGGCGGATTACGAGCAGTACTTC. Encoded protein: CASSWGQGADYEQYF.

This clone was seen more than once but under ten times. Written as DNA, the CDR3 is TGTGCCACCAGTGGTTCGGGAACAGGGAGGGAAGAGACCCAGTACTTC. It yields the protein CATSGSGTGREETQYF. The chain links TRBV24-1 to TRBJ2-5; TRBD2 is a possible D gene (7 bases). CDR3 size: 16 residues. Between the trimmed V and J ends, which lost 5 bases and 3 bases, there was a span of 18 bases. CDR1 is KGHDR, CDR2 SFDVKD, per germline.

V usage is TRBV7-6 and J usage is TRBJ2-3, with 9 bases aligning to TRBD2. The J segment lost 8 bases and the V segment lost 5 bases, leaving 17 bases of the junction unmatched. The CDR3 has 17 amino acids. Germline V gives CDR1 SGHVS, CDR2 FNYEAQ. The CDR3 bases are TGTGCCAGCAGCACGAAGCGGGGGGAGCGGGGACTGGGTACGCAGTATTTT. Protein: CASSTKRGERGLGTQYF.

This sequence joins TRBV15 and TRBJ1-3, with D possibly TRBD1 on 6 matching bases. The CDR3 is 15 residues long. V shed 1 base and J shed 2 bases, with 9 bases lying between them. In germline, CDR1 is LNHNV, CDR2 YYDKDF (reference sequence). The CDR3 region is CATSRGGQAGNTIYF. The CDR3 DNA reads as TGTGCCACCAGCAGAGGGGGACAAGCTGGAAACACCATATATTTT.

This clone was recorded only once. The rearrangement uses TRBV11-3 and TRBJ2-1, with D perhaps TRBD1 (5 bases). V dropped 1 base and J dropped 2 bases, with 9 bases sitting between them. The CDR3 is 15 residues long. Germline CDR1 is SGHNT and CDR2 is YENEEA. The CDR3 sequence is CASSLGQGPYNEQFF. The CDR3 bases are TGTGCCAGCAGCTTAGGCCAGGGCCCCTACAATGAGCAGTTCTTC.

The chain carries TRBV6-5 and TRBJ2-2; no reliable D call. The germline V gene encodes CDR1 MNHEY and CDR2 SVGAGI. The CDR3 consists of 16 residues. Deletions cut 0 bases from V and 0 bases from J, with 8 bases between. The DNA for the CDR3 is TGTGCCAGCAGTTACTCGGGCCAGACGAACACCGGGGAGCTGTTTTTT. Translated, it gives CASSYSGQTNTGELFF.

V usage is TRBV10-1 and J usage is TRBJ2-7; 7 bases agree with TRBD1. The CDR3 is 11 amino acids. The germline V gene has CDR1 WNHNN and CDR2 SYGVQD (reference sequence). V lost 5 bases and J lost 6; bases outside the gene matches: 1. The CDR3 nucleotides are TGCGCCAGCAGTACAGGGGTCGAGCAGTACTTC. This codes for CASSTGVEQYF.

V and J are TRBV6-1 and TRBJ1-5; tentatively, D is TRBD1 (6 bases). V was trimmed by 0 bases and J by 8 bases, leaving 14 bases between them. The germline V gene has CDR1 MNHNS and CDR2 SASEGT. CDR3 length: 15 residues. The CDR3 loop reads CASSEAPRGSEPQHF. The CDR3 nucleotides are TGTGCCAGCAGTGAAGCGCCCAGGGGAAGCGAGCCCCAGCATTTT.

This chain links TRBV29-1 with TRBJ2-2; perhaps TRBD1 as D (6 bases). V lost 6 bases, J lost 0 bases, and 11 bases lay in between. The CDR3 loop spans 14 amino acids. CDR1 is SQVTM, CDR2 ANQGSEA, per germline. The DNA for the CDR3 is TGCAGCGTAATCGGGACATCGAACACCGGGGAGCTGTTTTTT. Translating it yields CSVIGTSNTGELFF.

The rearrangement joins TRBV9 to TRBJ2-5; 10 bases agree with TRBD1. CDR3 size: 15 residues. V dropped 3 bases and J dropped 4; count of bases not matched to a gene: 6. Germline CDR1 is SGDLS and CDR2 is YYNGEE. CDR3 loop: CASSDRQGASETQYF. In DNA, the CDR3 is TGTGCCAGCAGCGACCGACAGGGGGCTTCAGAGACCCAGTACTTC.

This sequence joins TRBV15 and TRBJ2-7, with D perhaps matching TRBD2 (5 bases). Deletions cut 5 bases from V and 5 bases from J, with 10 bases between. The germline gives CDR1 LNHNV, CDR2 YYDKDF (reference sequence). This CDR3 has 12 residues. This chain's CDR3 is CATSPGSNEQYF. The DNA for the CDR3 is TGTGCCACCAGCCCGGGAAGCAACGAGCAGTACTTC.

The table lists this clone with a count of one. CDR3 region: CSAHTGGAGNTIYF. The CDR3 region has the DNA TGCAGCGCGCATACCGGGGGTGCTGGAAACACCATATATTTT. The chain links TRBV29-1 to TRBJ1-3; a weak D match, TRBD1 (5 bases). V lost 7 bases and J 2 bases, leaving 15 bases between the germline ends. The germline V gene has CDR1 SQVTM and CDR2 ANQGSEA. This CDR3 contains 14 residues.

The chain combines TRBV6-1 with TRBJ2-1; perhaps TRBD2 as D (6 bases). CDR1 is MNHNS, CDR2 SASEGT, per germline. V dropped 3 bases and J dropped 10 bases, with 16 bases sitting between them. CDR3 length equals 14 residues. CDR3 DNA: TGTGCCAGCAGTGATCAACTAGCCCCGGGCGAGCAGTTCTTC. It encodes CASSDQLAPGEQFF.

The CDR3: CASRNPGQGFEKLFF. The CDR3 nucleotides are TGTGCCAGCAGGAACCCGGGACAGGGATTTGAAAAACTGTTTTTT. The J gene is TRBJ1-4, the V gene TRBV27, with 9 positions matching TRBD1. J gave up 7 bases and V 6 bases, and 9 bases lay outside the gene matches. This CDR3 has 15 residues. Germline V gives CDR1 MNHEY, CDR2 SMNVEV (reference sequence).

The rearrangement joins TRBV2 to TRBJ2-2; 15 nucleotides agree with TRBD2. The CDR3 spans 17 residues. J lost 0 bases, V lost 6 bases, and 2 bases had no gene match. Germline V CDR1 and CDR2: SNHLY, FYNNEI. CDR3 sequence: CASSRTSGGANTGELFF. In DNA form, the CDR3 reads TGTGCCAGCAGCCGGACTAGCGGGGGGGCGAACACCGGGGAGCTGTTTTTT.

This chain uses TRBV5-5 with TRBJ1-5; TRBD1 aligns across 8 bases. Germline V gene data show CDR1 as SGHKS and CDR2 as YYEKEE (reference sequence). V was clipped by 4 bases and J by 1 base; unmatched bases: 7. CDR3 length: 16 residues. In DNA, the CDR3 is TGTGCCAGCAGCGCCACCCGACAGGGGAGCAATCAGCCCCAGCATTTT. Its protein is CASSATRQGSNQPQHF. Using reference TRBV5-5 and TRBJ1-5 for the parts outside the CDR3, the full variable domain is DAGVTQSPTHLIKTRGQQVTLRCSPISGHKSVSWYQQVLGQGPQFIFQYYEKEERGRGNFPDRFSARQFPNYSSELNVNALLLGDSALYLCASSATRQGSNQPQHFGDGTRLSIL.

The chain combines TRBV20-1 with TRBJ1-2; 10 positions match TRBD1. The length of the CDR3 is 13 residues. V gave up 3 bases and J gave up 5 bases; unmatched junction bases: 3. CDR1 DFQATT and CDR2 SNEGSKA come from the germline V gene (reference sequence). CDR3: CSASRTGGYGYTF. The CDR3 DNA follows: TGCAGTGCTAGTCGGACAGGGGGTTATGGCTACACCTTC.

The CDR3 sequence is CASSVNGGGGKTQYF. CDR3 DNA: TGTGCCAGCAGCGTAAACGGGGGGGGCGGAAAGACCCAGTACTTC. The rearrangement uses TRBV9 and TRBJ2-5; 8 bases line up with TRBD2. Trimming cost V 1 base and J 6 bases; bases outside gene matches: 8. CDR1 and CDR2 from the germline V gene are SGDLS and YYNGEE. The CDR3 consists of 15 residues.

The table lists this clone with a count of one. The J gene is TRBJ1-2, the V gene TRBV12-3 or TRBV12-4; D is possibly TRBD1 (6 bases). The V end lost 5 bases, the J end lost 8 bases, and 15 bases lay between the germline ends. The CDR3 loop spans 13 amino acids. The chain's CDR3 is CASSPGTLRGYTF. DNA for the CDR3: TGTGCCAGCAGTCCCGGGACATTGCGGGGCTACACCTTC.

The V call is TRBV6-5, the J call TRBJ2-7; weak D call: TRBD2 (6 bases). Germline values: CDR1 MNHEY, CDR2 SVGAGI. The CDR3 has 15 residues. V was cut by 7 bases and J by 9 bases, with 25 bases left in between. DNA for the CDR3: TGTGCCAGCACCCAACCGGGAGTATCCAGTGGGGGGCAGTACTTC. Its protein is CASTQPGVSSGGQYF.